These 5 T cell receptor beta chains share one sample of origin, sequenced in a study of T cells in Graves' hyperthyroidism and ophthalmopathy. Amplified TCR beta CDR3 regions came from RNA transcripts. HTBI primers were employed in a first-round RT-PCR of the TCR CDR3. TCRdb re-called the multiplex PCR reads through MiXCR, storing one row per CDR3 protein. The table includes hundreds of thousands of distinct CDR3 sequences, about 17% detected once. Sequenced input: blood. The receptors were sampled from a woman in her 30s with Graves' hyperthyroidism.

For this clonotype: A much larger clone differs from this one at a single base, so this may be a read error. The CDR3 does not end in the conserved phenylalanine or tryptophan, so this is likely a read error. The chain uses TRBV28 and TRBJ2-7; 8 bases map to TRBD2. Trimming at V came to 8 bases and at J to 5 bases, leaving 8 bases not matched to a gene. This CDR3 comprises 13 residues. The germline V gene encodes CDR1 MDHEN and CDR2 SYDVKM. In DNA form, the CDR3 reads TGTGCCAGCTACCCGGGGGGGGGCAACGAGCAGTACCTC. As protein: CASYPGGGNEQYL.

This clonotype was seen ten or more times. This sequence joins TRBV2 and TRBJ2-5; 11 nucleotides line up with TRBD2. The trim removed 11 bases at V and 4 bases at J, leaving 9 bases unmatched. This CDR3 spans 14 amino acids. CDR1 is SNHLY, CDR2 FYNNEI, per germline. The CDR3 reads CAGSSGRMGETQYF. In nucleotides, the CDR3 is TGTGCCGGCTCTAGCGGGAGGATGGGAGAGACCCAGTACTTC. The entire variable domain, with the rest obtained from reference TRBV2 and TRBJ2-5, is as follows: EPEVTQTPSHQVTQMGQEVILRCVPISNHLYFYWYRQILGQKVEFLVSFYNNEISEKSEIFDDQFSVERPDGSNFTLKIRSTKLEDSAMYFCAGSSGRMGETQYFGPGTRLLVL.

Only a few counts were recorded for this clonotype. The V and J genes are TRBV30 and TRBJ2-7, with 11 bases identical to TRBD2. CDR1 and CDR2 (germline): GTSNPN, SVGIG (reference sequence). J was trimmed by 3 bases and V by 4 bases; bases with no gene match: 5. This CDR3 has 14 amino acids. The DNA for the CDR3 is TGTGCCTGGACAACCGGGACTAGCGGCTACGAGCAGTACTTC. Translation: CAWTTGTSGYEQYF.

This clonotype has ten or more counts. The chain employs TRBV7-2 and TRBJ2-3; D is ambiguous. Germline values: CDR1 SGHTA, CDR2 FQGNSA. Trimming left V 5 bases short and J 0 bases short, with 9 bases between. The CDR3 length is 14 residues. CDR3 loop: CASSHLTSTDTQYF. The CDR3 DNA reads as TGTGCCAGCAGCCATCTAACTAGCACAGATACGCAGTATTTT. Variable domain in full (rest from reference TRBV7-2 and TRBJ2-3): GAGVSQSPSNKVTEKGKDVELRCDPISGHTALYWYRQSLGQGLEFLIYFQGNSAPDKSGLPSDRFSAERTGGSVSTLTIQRTQQEDSAVYLCASSHLTSTDTQYFGPGTRLTVL.

The chain couples TRBV27 to TRBJ1-1; no definite D call. There are 12 residues in the CDR3. Trimming took off 4 bases at V and 8 bases at J, with 11 bases between the two ends. Germline V lookup: CDR1 MNHEY, CDR2 SMNVEV (reference sequence). Written as DNA, the CDR3 is TGTGCCAGCAGTTCCCGACTCTCAGAAGCTTTCTTT. Translating it yields CASSSRLSEAFF.